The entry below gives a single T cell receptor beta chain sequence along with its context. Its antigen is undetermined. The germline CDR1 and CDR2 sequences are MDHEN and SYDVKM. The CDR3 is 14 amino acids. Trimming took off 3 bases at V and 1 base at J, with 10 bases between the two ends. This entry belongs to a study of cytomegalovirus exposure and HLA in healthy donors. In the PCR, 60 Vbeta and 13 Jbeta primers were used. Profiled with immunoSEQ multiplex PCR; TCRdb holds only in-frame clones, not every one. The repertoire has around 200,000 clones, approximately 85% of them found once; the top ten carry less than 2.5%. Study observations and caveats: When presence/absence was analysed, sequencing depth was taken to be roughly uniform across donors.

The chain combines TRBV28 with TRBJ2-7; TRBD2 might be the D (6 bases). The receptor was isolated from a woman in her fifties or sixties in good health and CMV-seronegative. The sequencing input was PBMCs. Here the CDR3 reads CASSFGGASYEQYF. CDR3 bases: TGTGCCAGCAGTTTCGGCGGGGCGTCCTACGAGCAGTACTTC.